These 15 T cell receptor beta chains originate from one sample sequenced in a study of T-cell memory formation after mild COVID-19. TCRdb independently ran MiXCR on the 5' RACE reads; one entry per CDR3 protein. Seen here are over 350,000 distinct CDR3 sequences, 20% to 30% observed once, and the top ten hold around 8.7%. Material: PBMCs or a T cell subset sorted from them (not recorded which). Every receptor here comes from an adult woman who had mild COVID-19 (a few samples of this study predate the infection). Cell type and time point are not known.

The sample holds a few counts of this clonotype. This chain uses TRBV3-1 with TRBJ2-7; D remains unclear. The germline gives CDR1 LGHDT, CDR2 YNNKEL (reference sequence). This CDR3 is built from 15 residues. With 2 bases removed from V and 3 bases from J, the gap between germline ends came to 14 bases. CDR3 in amino acids: CASSQMKLPNYEQYF. In nucleotides, the CDR3 is TGTGCCAGCAGCCAAATGAAACTACCGAACTACGAGCAGTACTTC.

This clonotype turned up a few times. This chain uses TRBV7-9 with TRBJ2-7, with TRBD2 matching 7 bases. V shed 3 bases and J 6 bases; nucleotides not matched to a gene: 2. Germline V gives CDR1 SEHNR, CDR2 FQNEAQ (reference sequence). The CDR3 totals 12 residues. In DNA form, the CDR3 reads TGTGCCAGCAGCTTGGGGGGGATCGAGCAGTACTTC. Residues: CASSLGGIEQYF.

The rearrangement joins TRBV9 to TRBJ2-7; D uncertain. The CDR3 has 18 residues. The V end lost 0 bases, the J end lost 1 base, and 20 bases lay between the germline ends. Germline lookup yields CDR1 SGDLS and CDR2 YYNGEE. The CDR3 sequence: CASSVAANLAHRSYEQYF. The CDR3 DNA sequence: TGTGCCAGCAGCGTAGCGGCGAACCTGGCTCACCGATCCTACGAGCAGTACTTC.

This clonotype occurred a few times. The chain is built from TRBV6-6 and TRBJ2-4; D is possibly TRBD1 or TRBD2 (5 bases each). Germline values: CDR1 MNHNY, CDR2 SVGAGI (reference sequence). CDR3 length equals 14 residues. The ends were cut back, 2 bases at V and 0 bases at J, with 5 bases in the middle. In DNA, the CDR3 is TGTGCCAGCAGTTACGGGACAGCCAAAAACATTCAGTACTTC. Protein: CASSYGTAKNIQYF.

This clonotype was seen a handful of times. This chain links TRBV24-1 with TRBJ1-1; D possibly corresponds to TRBD1 (5 bases). Trimming took off 9 bases at V and 1 base at J, with 11 bases between the two ends. The CDR3 totals 13 residues. Per germline, CDR1 KGHDR and CDR2 SFDVKD. For the CDR3, the DNA is TGTGCCACCGGCCAGGGATCGAACACTGAAGCTTTCTTT. Residues: CATGQGSNTEAFF.

The V and J genes are TRBV18 and TRBJ2-3; D might be TRBD2 (5 bases). Germline-derived CDR1 and CDR2 are KGHSH and LQKENI. Between the trimmed V and J ends, which lost 3 bases and 1 base, there was a span of 14 bases. The CDR3 has 16 residues. CDR3 loop: CASSPPGARGTDTQYF. The CDR3 DNA reads TGTGCCAGCTCACCCCCGGGTGCGCGGGGCACAGATACGCAGTATTTT.

Concerning this clonotype itself: Germline and junction disagree at one end, which may indicate a read error. The gene calls are TRBV27 and TRBJ2-7; maybe TRBD2 (7 bases). The CDR3 sequence is 14 residues long. Per the germline V gene, CDR1 is MNHEY and CDR2 is SMNVEV (reference sequence). The CDR3 loop is CASSLGGPSYDQYF. CDR3 coding DNA: TGTGCCAGCAGCCTCGGGGGGCCCTCCTACGATCAGTACTTC.

This clonotype was recorded a few times. The rearrangement joins TRBV5-1 to TRBJ2-7, with D tentatively TRBD1 (6 bases). This CDR3 is built from 16 residues. The V end lost 0 bases, the J end lost 2 bases, and 15 bases lay between the germline ends. Germline values: CDR1 SGHRS, CDR2 YFSETQ. The CDR3 sequence is CASSLARQGFPYEQYF. In nucleotides, the CDR3 is TGCGCCAGCAGCTTGGCCAGGCAGGGGTTTCCCTACGAGCAGTACTTC.

J is TRBJ1-1 and V is TRBV24-1; TRBD1 matches at 9 bases. Trimming removed 5 bases from V and 1 base from J; junction bases left unmatched: 4. Germline V CDR1 and CDR2: KGHDR, SFDVKD. This CDR3 contains 15 residues. The chain's CDR3 is CATSAGQGRNTEAFF. CDR3 nucleotides: TGTGCCACCAGTGCGGGACAGGGCCGGAACACTGAAGCTTTCTTT.

The chain combines TRBV7-3 with TRBJ2-5, with TRBD2 matching over 10 bases. J lost 5 bases, V lost 2 bases, and 17 bases had no gene match. CDR1 and CDR2 from the germline V gene are SGHTA and FQGTGA. The CDR3 consists of 19 residues. The CDR3 DNA sequence: TGTGCCAGCAGCTTACCCTCACTAGCGGGGATAACCCTGAGGGAGACCCAGTACTTC. Translated, it gives CASSLPSLAGITLRETQYF.

This clonotype was detected a few times. The V and J genes are TRBV12-3 or TRBV12-4 and TRBJ2-7, with D possibly called TRBD1 or TRBD2 (5 bases each). Trimming cost V 2 bases and J 6 bases, with 11 bases left between them. The CDR3 has 13 residues. CDR3 loop: CASSLYGTGEQYF. CDR3 bases: TGTGCCAGCAGTTTATACGGGACCGGCGAGCAGTACTTC.

This clonotype was found many times. This sequence joins TRBV30 and TRBJ2-7, with D possibly TRBD2 on 7 matching bases. Germline values: CDR1 GTSNPN, CDR2 SVGIG (reference sequence). The ends were cut back, 4 bases at V and 0 bases at J, with 13 bases in the middle. The CDR3 loop spans 14 amino acids. The CDR3 coding sequence is TGTGCCTGGAAGGGGGGAGGGAGCTCCTACGAGCAGTACTTC. Amino acid sequence: CAWKGGGSSYEQYF.

V gene TRBV6-6 combines with J gene TRBJ2-3; 7 nucleotides line up with TRBD1. Trimming cost V 0 bases and J 4 bases; bases outside gene matches: 13. This CDR3 region has 18 residues. CDR1 and CDR2 (germline): MNHNY, SVGAGI (reference sequence). The CDR3 region is CASSYSVTRDRASDTQYF. The DNA of the CDR3 is TGTGCCAGCAGTTACTCGGTGACCCGGGACAGAGCTTCAGATACGCAGTATTTT.

V is TRBV4-1 and J is TRBJ2-1, with 8 bases identical to TRBD2. Per the germline V gene, CDR1 is MGHRA and CDR2 is YSYEKL. The trim removed 7 bases at V and 7 bases at J, leaving 12 bases unmatched. The length of the CDR3 is 15 residues. The CDR3: CASTRAAGGLNEQFF. The CDR3 DNA reads TGCGCCAGCACTCGGGCGGCGGGGGGCCTGAATGAGCAGTTCTTC.

This clonotype was recorded a few times. V gene TRBV12-3 or TRBV12-4 combines with J gene TRBJ1-5; 8 positions agree with TRBD1. The CDR3 contains 16 residues. J was trimmed by 4 bases and V by 6 bases; bases with no gene match: 11. CDR3 sequence: CASSPTPTGENQPQHF. The CDR3 nucleotides are TGTGCCAGCAGCCCCACCCCGACAGGGGAAAATCAGCCCCAGCATTTT.